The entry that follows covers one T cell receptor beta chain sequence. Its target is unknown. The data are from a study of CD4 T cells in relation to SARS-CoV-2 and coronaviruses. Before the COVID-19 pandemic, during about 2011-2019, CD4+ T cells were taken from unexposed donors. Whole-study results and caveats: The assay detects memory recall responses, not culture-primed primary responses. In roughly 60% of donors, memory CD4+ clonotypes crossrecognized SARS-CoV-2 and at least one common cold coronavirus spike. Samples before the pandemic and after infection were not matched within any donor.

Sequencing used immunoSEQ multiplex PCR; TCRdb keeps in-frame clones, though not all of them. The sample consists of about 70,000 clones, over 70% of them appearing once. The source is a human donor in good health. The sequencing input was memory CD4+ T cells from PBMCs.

DNA of the CDR3: TGCAGCGCCCAGGGGGCACCTAGCTCCTACGAGCAGTACTTC. This translates into CSAQGAPSSYEQYF. The chain uses TRBV29-1 and TRBJ2-7; TRBD1 agrees at 8 bases. The CDR3 covers 14 residues. CDR1 and CDR2 (germline): SQVTM, ANQGSEA. Trimming cost V 7 bases and J 0 bases; bases outside gene matches: 8.